A single sample is the source of the 9 T cell receptor beta chains below, sequenced in a study of Graves' ophthalmopathy and Graves' hyperthyroidism. Amplified TCR beta CDR3 regions were obtained using RNA transcripts as template. RT-PCR in the first round used HTBI primers; a second-round multiplex PCR followed. TCRdb independently ran MiXCR on the multiplex PCR reads; one entry per CDR3 protein. The table lists almost 400,000 distinct CDR3 sequences, approximately 20% of them singletons. The source material was peripheral blood. The origin of the receptors is a woman between 18 and 29 years old with Graves' ophthalmopathy.

This chain uses TRBV6-5 with TRBJ1-3; D is unclear. Germline loops: CDR1 MNHEY, CDR2 SVGAGI. The CDR3 is 12 residues long. Trimming cost V 8 bases and J 0 bases, with 5 bases left between them. The CDR3 region is CASVGSGNTIYF. In DNA, the CDR3 is TGTGCCAGCGTTGGCTCTGGAAACACCATATATTTT.

This clonotype was observed at least ten times. This chain connects TRBV2 to TRBJ2-5; D may correspond to TRBD1 or TRBD2 (5 bases each). Deletions cut 6 bases from V and 6 bases from J, with 14 bases between. The germline V gene encodes CDR1 SNHLY and CDR2 FYNNEI. The CDR3 consists of 13 residues. The CDR3 spells CASRWDEEKTQYF. The CDR3 region has the DNA TGTGCCAGCAGGTGGGACGAAGAAAAGACCCAGTACTTC.

CDR3 nucleotide sequence: TGTATACGCAGGTGGCCGGATCAGCCCCAGCATTTT. It yields the protein CIRRWPDQPQHF. The rearrangement joins TRBV6-1 to TRBJ1-5; unclear D gene. In germline, CDR1 is MNHNS, CDR2 SASEGT. CDR3 length: 12 amino acids.

In its sample, this clonotype was seen many times. The chain recombines TRBV6-2 or TRBV6-3 with TRBJ2-3, with 8 bases lining up with TRBD2. The CDR3 runs to 13 residues. In germline, CDR1 is MNHEY, CDR2 SVGEGT. J gave up 2 bases and V 10 bases, and 5 bases lay outside the gene matches. In DNA form, the CDR3 reads TGTGCCATCCAGCGGGGGAACACAGATACGCAGTATTTT. Protein sequence: CAIQRGNTDTQYF.

This CDR3 is CASSPVTMNTEAFF. The CDR3 DNA reads as TGTGCCAGCAGTCCGGTTACCATGAACACTGAAGCTTTCTTT. The chain is built from TRBV12-3 or TRBV12-4 and TRBJ1-1; D uncertain. Trimming shortened V by 5 bases and J by 0 bases, and 10 bases separated the two germline ends. The CDR3 is made up of 14 amino acids.

V and J are TRBV29-1 and TRBJ2-2, with D unresolved. V was trimmed by 5 bases and J by 2 bases, leaving 9 bases between them. Germline CDR1 is SQVTM and CDR2 is ANQGSEA. The CDR3 spans 13 residues. The CDR3 sequence is CSVLKENTGELFF. For the CDR3, the DNA is TGCAGCGTTTTAAAGGAAAACACCGGGGAGCTGTTTTTT.

This clonotype was seen only a few times. V and J are TRBV7-3 and TRBJ2-5; 9 bases are a match to TRBD1. The CDR3 consists of 15 residues. V dropped 3 bases and J dropped 4; count of bases not matched to a gene: 6. The germline V gene encodes CDR1 SGHTA and CDR2 FQGTGA. The CDR3 reads CASSFTGGVGETQYF. The CDR3 nucleotides are TGTGCCAGCAGCTTTACAGGGGGCGTAGGAGAGACCCAGTACTTC.

The V gene is TRBV6-1, the J gene TRBJ2-2, with D unclear. Per the germline V gene, CDR1 is MNHNS and CDR2 is SASEGT. Trimming shortened V by 5 bases and J by 7 bases, and 8 bases separated the two germline ends. The CDR3 is made up of 12 amino acids. The DNA for the CDR3 is TGTGCCAGCAGTACCCCTATCGGGGAGCTGTTTTTT. It yields the protein CASSTPIGELFF.

The chain uses TRBV20-1 and TRBJ1-1; D call uncertain. The CDR3 totals 13 residues. Germline loops: CDR1 DFQATT, CDR2 SNEGSKA (reference sequence). Trimming took off 0 bases at V and 5 bases at J, with 10 bases between the two ends. The CDR3 loop is CSARDARRTEAFF. The CDR3 DNA reads TGCAGTGCTAGAGATGCACGGAGAACTGAAGCTTTCTTT.